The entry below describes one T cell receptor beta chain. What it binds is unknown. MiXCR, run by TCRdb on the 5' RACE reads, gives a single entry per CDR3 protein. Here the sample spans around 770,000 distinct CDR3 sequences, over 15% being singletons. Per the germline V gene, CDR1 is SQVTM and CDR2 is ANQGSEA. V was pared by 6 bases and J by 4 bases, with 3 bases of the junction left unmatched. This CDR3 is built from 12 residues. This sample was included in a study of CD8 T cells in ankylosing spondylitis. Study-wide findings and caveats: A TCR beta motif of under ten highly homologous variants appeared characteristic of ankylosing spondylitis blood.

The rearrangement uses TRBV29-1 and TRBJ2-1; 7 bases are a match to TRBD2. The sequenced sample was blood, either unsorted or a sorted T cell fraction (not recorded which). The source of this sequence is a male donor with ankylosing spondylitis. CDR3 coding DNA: TGCAGCGTAGGAGCGGGGTACAATGAGCAGTTCTTC. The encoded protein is CSVGAGYNEQFF.